This TCR beta chain was sequenced for a study of CD8 T cells in ankylosing spondylitis. Overall study findings and caveats: In synovial fluid and blood from reactive arthritis, some motif variants were previously reported. Seemingly characteristic of ankylosing spondylitis blood was a TCR beta motif consisting of about 8 highly homologous variants.

CDR3 length: 13 residues. With V trimmed by 4 bases and J by 6 bases, 3 bases remained unmatched. Per the germline V gene, CDR1 is LGHNA and CDR2 is YNFKEQ. Quantitative barcoded 5'-RACE was used to prepare TCR beta libraries. One entry per CDR3 protein, called by TCRdb with MiXCR from the 5' RACE reads. Here the sample spans more than 150,000 distinct CDR3 sequences, 15% to 20% being singletons. This clonotype appeared many times. Its antigen is still unknown. The specimen sequenced was blood, either unsorted or a sorted T cell fraction (not recorded which). V is TRBV4-2 and J is TRBJ1-3, with 7 bases matching TRBD1. The receptor's source is a male donor under 30 with ankylosing spondylitis or in good health (not recorded which). This CDR3 reads CASSPTGINTIYF. The CDR3 DNA reads as TGTGCCAGCAGCCCGACAGGGATAAACACCATATATTTT.